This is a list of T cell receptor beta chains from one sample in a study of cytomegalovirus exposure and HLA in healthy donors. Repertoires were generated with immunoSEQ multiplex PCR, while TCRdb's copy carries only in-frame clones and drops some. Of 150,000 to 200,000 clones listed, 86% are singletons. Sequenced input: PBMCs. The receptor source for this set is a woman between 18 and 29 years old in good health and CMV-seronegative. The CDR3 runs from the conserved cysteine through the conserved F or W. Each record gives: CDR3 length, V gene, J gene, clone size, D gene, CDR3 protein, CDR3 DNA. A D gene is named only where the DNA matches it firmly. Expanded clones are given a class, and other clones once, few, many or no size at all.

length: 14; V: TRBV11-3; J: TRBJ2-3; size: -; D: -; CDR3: CASSPTGITDTQYF; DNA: TGTGCCAGCAGCCCAACGGGGATCACAGATACGCAGTATTTT
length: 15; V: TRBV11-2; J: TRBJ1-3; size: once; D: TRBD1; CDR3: CASSRAGTGGNTIYF; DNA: TGTGCCAGCAGCCGAGCGGGGACAGGGGGAAACACCATATATTTT
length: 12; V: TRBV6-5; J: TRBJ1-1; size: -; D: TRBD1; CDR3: CASRGQDTEAFF; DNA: TGTGCCAGCCGTGGACAGGACACTGAAGCTTTCTTT
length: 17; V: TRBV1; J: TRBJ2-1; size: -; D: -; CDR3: CTSNGTSGGLCFNEQFF; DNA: TGCACCAGCAACGGGACTAGCGGGGGGTTGTGTTTCAATGAGCAGTTCTTC
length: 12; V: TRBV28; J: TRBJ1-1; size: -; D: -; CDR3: CASRDRNTEAFF; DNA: TGTGCCAGCCGTGACAGGAACACTGAAGCTTTCTTT
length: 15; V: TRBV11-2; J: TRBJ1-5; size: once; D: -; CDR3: CASSLEGQSNQPQHF; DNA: TGTGCCAGCAGCTTAGAGGGACAAAGCAATCAGCCCCAGCATTTT
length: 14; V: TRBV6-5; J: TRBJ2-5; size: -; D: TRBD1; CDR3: CASSYTTGQETQYF; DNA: TGTGCCAGCAGTTACACGACAGGGCAAGAGACCCAGTACTTC
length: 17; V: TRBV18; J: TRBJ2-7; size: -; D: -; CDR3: CASSLGGGGARTYEQYF; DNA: TGTGCCAGCTCACTCGGGGGTGGGGGAGCCCGGACCTACGAGCAGTACTTC
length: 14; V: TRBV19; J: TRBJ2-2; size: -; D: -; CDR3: CASSWSANTGELFF; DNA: TGTGCCAGTAGTTGGAGCGCGAACACCGGGGAGCTGTTTTTT
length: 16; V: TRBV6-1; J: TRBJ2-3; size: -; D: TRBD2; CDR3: CASSGGGTSGMNTQYF; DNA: TGTGCCAGCAGTGGAGGAGGGACTAGCGGTATGAATACGCAGTATTTT
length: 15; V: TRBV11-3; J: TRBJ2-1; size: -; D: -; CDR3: CASSSPRGLFGEQFF; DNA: TGTGCCAGCAGCTCCCCCCGCGGGCTTTTCGGTGAGCAGTTCTTC
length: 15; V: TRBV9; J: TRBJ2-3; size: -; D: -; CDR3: CASSVGLVSTDTQYF; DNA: TGTGCCAGCAGCGTAGGACTCGTCAGCACAGATACGCAGTATTTT
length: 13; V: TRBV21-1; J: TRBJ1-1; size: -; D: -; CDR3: CASVTGGLTEAFF; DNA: TGTGCCAGTGTGACAGGGGGATTAACTGAAGCTTTCTTT
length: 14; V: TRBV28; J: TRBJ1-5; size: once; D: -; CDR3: CASSSRVPGQPQHF; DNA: TGTGCCAGCAGTTCCAGGGTCCCCGGGCAGCCCCAGCATTTT
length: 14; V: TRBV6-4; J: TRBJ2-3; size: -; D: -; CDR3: CASKGGGAADTQYF; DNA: TGTGCCAGCAAGGGTGGGGGGGCCGCGGATACGCAGTATTTT
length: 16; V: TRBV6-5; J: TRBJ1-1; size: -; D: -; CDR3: CASSYSPDRRNTEAFF; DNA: TGTGCCAGCAGTTACTCCCCGGACAGAAGGAACACTGAAGCTTTCTTT
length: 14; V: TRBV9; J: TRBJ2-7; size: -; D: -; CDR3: CASSVGGEPGEQYF; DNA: TGTGCCAGCAGCGTAGGCGGGGAGCCGGGCGAGCAGTACTTC
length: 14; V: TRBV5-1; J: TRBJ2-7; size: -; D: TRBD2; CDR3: CASSPGLAGFEQYF; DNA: TGCGCCAGCAGCCCGGGACTAGCGGGATTCGAGCAGTACTTC
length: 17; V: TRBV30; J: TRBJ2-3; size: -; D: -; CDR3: CAWSSARRVRSTDTQYF; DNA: TGTGCCTGGAGTTCCGCCCGCAGGGTAAGGAGCACAGATACGCAGTATTTT
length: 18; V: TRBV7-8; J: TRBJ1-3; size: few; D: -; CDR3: CASSPTRRGLSSGNTIYF; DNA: TGTGCCAGCAGCCCAACTCGCAGGGGCCTGAGCTCTGGAAACACCATATATTTT
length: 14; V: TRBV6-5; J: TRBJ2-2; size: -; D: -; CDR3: CASSFQDSTGELFF; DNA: TGTGCCAGCAGTTTCCAGGACAGCACCGGGGAGCTGTTTTTT
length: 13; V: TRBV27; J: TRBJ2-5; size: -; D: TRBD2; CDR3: CASRTSGSETQYF; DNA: TGTGCCAGCAGGACTAGCGGGAGTGAGACCCAGTACTTC
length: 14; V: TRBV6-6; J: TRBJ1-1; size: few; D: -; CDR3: CASTHAGTSTEAFF; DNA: TGTGCCAGCACCCACGCAGGAACGAGCACTGAAGCTTTCTTT
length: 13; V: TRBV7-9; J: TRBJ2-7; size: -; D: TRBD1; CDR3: CASSLIRGPEQYF; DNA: TGTGCCAGCAGCTTAATCAGGGGGCCCGAGCAGTACTTC
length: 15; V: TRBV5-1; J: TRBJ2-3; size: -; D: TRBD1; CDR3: CASSWGQGDTDTQYF; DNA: TGCGCCAGCAGCTGGGGACAGGGCGACACAGATACGCAGTATTTT
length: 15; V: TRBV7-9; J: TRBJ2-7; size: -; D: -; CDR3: CASSLGAGYSYEQYF; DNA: TGTGCCAGCAGCTTAGGGGCAGGGTACTCCTACGAGCAGTACTTC
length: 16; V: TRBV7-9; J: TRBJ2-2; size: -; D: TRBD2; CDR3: CASSLGSSGKHGELFF; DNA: TGTGCCAGCAGCTTGGGTTCTAGCGGGAAGCACGGGGAGCTGTTTTTT
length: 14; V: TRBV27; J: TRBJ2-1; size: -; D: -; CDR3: CASSFTNPPNEQFF; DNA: TGTGCCAGCAGTTTTACTAACCCTCCCAATGAGCAGTTCTTC
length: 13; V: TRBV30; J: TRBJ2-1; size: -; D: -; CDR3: CAWRAGEWGEQFF; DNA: TGTGCCTGGAGGGCAGGGGAATGGGGTGAGCAGTTCTTC
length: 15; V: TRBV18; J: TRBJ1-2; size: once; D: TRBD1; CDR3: CASSPGTGGQYGYTF; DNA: TGTGCCAGCTCACCTGGGACAGGGGGCCAGTATGGCTACACCTTC
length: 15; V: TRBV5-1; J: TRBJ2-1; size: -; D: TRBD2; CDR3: CASGILAGVNNEQFF; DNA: TGCGCCAGCGGCATTCTAGCGGGAGTCAACAATGAGCAGTTCTTC
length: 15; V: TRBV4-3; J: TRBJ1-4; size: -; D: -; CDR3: CASSQGQGGGEKLFF; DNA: TGCGCCAGCAGCCAAGGTCAGGGAGGGGGTGAAAAACTGTTTTTT
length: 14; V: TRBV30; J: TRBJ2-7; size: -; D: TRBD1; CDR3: CAWSTGTGTYEQYF; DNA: TGTGCCTGGAGCACCGGGACAGGTACCTACGAGCAGTACTTC
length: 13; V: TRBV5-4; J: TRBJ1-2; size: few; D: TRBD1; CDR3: CASSPGQVGGYTF; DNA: TGTGCCAGCAGCCCCGGACAGGTGGGGGGCTACACCTTC
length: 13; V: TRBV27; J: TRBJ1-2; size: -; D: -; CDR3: CASSLGGDYGYTF; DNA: TGTGCCAGCAGTTTAGGAGGCGACTATGGCTACACCTTC
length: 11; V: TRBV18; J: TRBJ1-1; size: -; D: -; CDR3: CASSLDSEAFF; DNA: TGTGCCAGCTCCCTAGACAGTGAAGCTTTCTTT
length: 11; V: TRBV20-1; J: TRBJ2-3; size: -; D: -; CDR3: CSASELPAQYF; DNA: TGCAGTGCTAGCGAGCTCCCTGCGCAGTATTTT
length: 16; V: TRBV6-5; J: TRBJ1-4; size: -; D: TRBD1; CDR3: CASSYSSGTGQPKLFF; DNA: TGTGCCAGCAGTTACTCCTCCGGGACAGGTCAACCAAAACTGTTTTTT
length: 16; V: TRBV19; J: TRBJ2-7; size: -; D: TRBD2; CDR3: CASSLQTSGGSYEQYF; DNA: TGTGCCAGTAGTCTCCAGACTAGCGGGGGCTCCTACGAGCAGTACTTC
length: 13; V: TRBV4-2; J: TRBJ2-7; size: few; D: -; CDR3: CASSQPLGSEQYF; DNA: TGTGCCAGCAGCCAACCCTTAGGGAGCGAGCAGTACTTC
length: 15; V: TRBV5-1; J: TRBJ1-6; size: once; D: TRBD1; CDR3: CASSWPDRDNSPLHF; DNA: TGCGCCAGCAGCTGGCCGGACAGGGATAATTCACCCCTCCACTTT
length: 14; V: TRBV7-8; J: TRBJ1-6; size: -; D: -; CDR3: CASSSSSYNSPLHF; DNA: TGTGCCAGCAGCTCGAGCTCCTATAATTCACCCCTCCACTTT
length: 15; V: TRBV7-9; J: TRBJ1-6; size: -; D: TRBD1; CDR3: CASSSRDREDSPLHF; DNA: TGTGCCAGCAGCTCAAGGGACAGGGAGGATTCACCCCTCCACTTT
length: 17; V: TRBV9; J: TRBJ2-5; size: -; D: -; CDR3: CASSVGEFGMGQETQYF; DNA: TGTGCCAGCAGCGTTGGGGAGTTTGGGATGGGCCAAGAGACCCAGTACTTC
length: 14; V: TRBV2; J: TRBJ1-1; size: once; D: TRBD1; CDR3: CASSTQGTDTEAFF; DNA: TGTGCCAGCAGTACACAGGGGACGGACACTGAAGCTTTCTTT
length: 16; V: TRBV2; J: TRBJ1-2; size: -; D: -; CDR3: CASSDLHSDSHYGYTF; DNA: TGTGCCAGCAGTGACCTGCATTCCGACAGCCACTATGGCTACACCTTC
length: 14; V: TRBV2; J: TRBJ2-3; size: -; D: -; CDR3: CASATGVSTDTQYF; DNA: TGTGCCAGCGCTACCGGGGTGAGCACAGATACGCAGTATTTT